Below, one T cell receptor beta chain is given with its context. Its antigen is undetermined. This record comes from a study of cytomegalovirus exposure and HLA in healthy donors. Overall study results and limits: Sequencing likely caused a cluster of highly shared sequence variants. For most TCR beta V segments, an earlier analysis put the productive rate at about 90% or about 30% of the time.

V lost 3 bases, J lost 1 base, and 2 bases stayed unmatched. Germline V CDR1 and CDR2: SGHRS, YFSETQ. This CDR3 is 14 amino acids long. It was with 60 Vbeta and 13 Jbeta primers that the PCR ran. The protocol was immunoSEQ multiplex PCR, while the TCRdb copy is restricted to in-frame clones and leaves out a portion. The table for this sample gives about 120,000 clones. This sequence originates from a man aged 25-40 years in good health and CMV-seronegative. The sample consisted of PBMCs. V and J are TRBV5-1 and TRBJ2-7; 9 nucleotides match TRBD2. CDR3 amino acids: CASSSSGESYEQYF. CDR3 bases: TGCGCCAGCAGCTCTAGCGGGGAGTCCTACGAGCAGTACTTC.